One sample yielded the 11 T cell receptor beta chains listed below, sequenced in a study of control samples from healthy donors and cancer patients. Assay used: immunoSEQ multiplex PCR; TCRdb lists only in-frame clones, some missing. The repertoire holds some 160,000 clones, with around 90% as singletons. The material sequenced was blood. The source of these receptors is a man aged 25 to 45 in good health.

The chain combines TRBV5-6 with TRBJ1-1; D is uncertain. This CDR3 has 13 amino acids. Trimming pared 0 bases from V and 6 bases from J, leaving 9 bases between. The germline gives CDR1 SGHDT, CDR2 YYEEEE. The CDR3 sequence is CASSLVVYAEAFF. In DNA, the CDR3 is TGTGCCAGCAGCTTGGTGGTTTATGCTGAAGCTTTCTTT.

The J gene is TRBJ2-1, the V gene TRBV2, with D perhaps TRBD2 (5 bases). The CDR3 is 12 residues long. The V gene's germline CDR1 is SNHLY and CDR2 FYNNEI. Trimming shortened V by 6 bases and J by 9 bases, and 12 bases separated the two germline ends. In DNA, the CDR3 is TGTGCCAGCAGAGAGGGCCCTGGTGAGCAGTTCTTC. Protein sequence: CASREGPGEQFF.

The V and J genes are TRBV28 and TRBJ1-4, with D possibly TRBD1 on 6 matching bases. V lost 2 bases and J 7 bases, leaving 11 bases between the germline ends. There are 14 residues in the CDR3. The germline V gene encodes CDR1 MDHEN and CDR2 SYDVKM. As DNA, the CDR3 is TGTGCCAGCAGTTTAGTAGGGGGGGGTGAAAAACTGTTTTTT. Residues: CASSLVGGGEKLFF.

The rearrangement links TRBV6-2 or TRBV6-3 to TRBJ1-1, with 7 bases identical to TRBD1. Germline assignment: CDR1 MNHEY and CDR2 SVGEGT. The CDR3 contains 14 residues. Germline trimming cut 5 bases from V and 7 bases from J; bases unmatched to any gene: 10. DNA for the CDR3: TGTGCCAGCAGTAAAGCGAAGGGGGCCGTTGAAGCTTTCTTT. Encoded protein: CASSKAKGAVEAFF.

The rearrangement links TRBV4-3 to TRBJ2-3, with D possibly being TRBD1 or TRBD2 (7 bases each). This CDR3 has 19 amino acids. Germline assignment: CDR1 LGHNA and CDR2 YSLEER. V lost 0 bases and J lost 2, with 21 bases in between. Written as DNA, the CDR3 is TGCGCCAGCAGCCAAGATGGGGGGGTGACAGGGTTCCTCACAGATACGCAGTATTTT. Residues: CASSQDGGVTGFLTDTQYF.

This rearrangement joins TRBV6-5 to TRBJ1-1; D call uncertain. Germline V gene data show CDR1 as MNHEY and CDR2 as SVGAGI. V was pared by 6 bases and J by 0 bases, with 8 bases between. The CDR3 runs to 13 residues. For the CDR3, the DNA is TGTGCCAGCAGGACCACAATGAACACTGAAGCTTTCTTT. This encodes CASRTTMNTEAFF.

The chain recombines TRBV15 with TRBJ2-1; 11 nucleotides match TRBD1. The CDR3 covers 16 residues. The germline CDR1 and CDR2 sequences are LNHNV and YYDKDF (reference sequence). The junction had 4 bases not matched to a gene; V was cut back by 2 bases and J by 4 bases. Written as DNA, the CDR3 is TGTGCCACCAGCAGAAAGGACAGGGGGCCGTACAATGAGCAGTTCTTC. Protein: CATSRKDRGPYNEQFF.

The chain joins TRBV29-1 to TRBJ1-1, with D possibly matching TRBD1 (6 bases). V dropped 7 bases and J dropped 5 bases, with 11 bases sitting between them. The length of the CDR3 is 11 residues. Germline lookup yields CDR1 SQVTM and CDR2 ANQGSEA. CDR3 sequence: CSERGETEAFF. CDR3 bases: TGCAGCGAAAGGGGGGAGACTGAAGCTTTCTTT. Full variable domain (rest looked up from reference TRBV29-1 and TRBJ1-1): SAVISQKPSRDICQRGTSLTIQCQVDSQVTMMFWYRQQPGQSLTLIATANQGSEATYESGFVIDKFPISRPNLTFSTLTVSNMSPEDSSIYLCSERGETEAFFGQGTRLTVV.

The chain employs TRBV10-3 and TRBJ2-1; D gene unclear. With 4 bases removed from V and 3 bases from J, the gap between germline ends came to 7 bases. This CDR3 region has 13 residues. CDR1 and CDR2 (germline): ENHRY, SYGVKD. CDR3 in DNA: TGTGCCATCAGTGGATCAGGCTACAATGAGCAGTTCTTC. It codes for CAISGSGYNEQFF.

This chain connects TRBV7-9 to TRBJ1-2; D not certain. Germline CDR1 is SEHNR and CDR2 is FQNEAQ (reference sequence). This CDR3 spans 12 amino acids. Trimming shortened V by 8 bases and J by 4 bases, and 11 bases separated the two germline ends. The CDR3 sequence is CASVDGVYGYTF. The CDR3 coding sequence is TGTGCCAGCGTGGACGGCGTCTATGGCTACACCTTC.

The sample holds a few counts of this clone. This chain connects TRBV15 to TRBJ2-5, with D possibly being TRBD1 or TRBD2 (5 bases each). Germline V gene lookup returns CDR1 LNHNV and CDR2 YYDKDF (reference sequence). This CDR3 has 15 residues. The V end lost 0 bases, the J end lost 7 bases, and 15 bases lay between the germline ends. The DNA for the CDR3 is TGTGCCACCAGCAGAGATGTGGGACCCCGAGGGACCCAGTACTTC. Translated, it gives CATSRDVGPRGTQYF.